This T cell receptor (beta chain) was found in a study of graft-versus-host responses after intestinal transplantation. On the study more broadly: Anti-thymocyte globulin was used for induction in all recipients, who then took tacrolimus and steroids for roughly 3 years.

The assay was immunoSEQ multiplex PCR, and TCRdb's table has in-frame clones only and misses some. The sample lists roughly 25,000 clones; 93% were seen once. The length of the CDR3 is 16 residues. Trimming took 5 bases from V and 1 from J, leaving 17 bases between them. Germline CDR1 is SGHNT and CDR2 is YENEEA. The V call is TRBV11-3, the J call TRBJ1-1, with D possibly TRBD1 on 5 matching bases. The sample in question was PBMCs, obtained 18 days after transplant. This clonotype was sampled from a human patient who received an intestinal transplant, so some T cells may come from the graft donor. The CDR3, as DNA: TGTGCCAGCAGCCTTAGCCGAGGGACGGGGAACACTGAAGCTTTCTTT. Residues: CASSLSRGTGNTEAFF.